Below are 31 T cell receptor beta chains sequenced from a single sample in a study of regulatory T cells in long-lasting Graves disease. The time point here: newly diagnosed GD, antithyroid drugs for less than 3 months. Scientists built the TCR library using RNA that was extracted from PBMCs. CDR3-region Arm-PCR and iRepertoire HTBI primers produced the TCR beta libraries. One entry per CDR3 protein, called by TCRdb with MiXCR from the multiplex PCR reads. The sample shows 450,000 to 650,000 distinct CDR3 sequences, about 16% of them seen only once. The same specimen was also included in a second study, on T cells in Graves' hyperthyroidism and ophthalmopathy.

Sequenced here: peripheral blood mononuclear cells (PBMCs), sampled at new diagnosis, from a patient treated with antithyroid drugs. These receptors all stem from a woman aged 35 to 59 with Graves disease.

This clonotype came up many times. V gene TRBV12-3 or TRBV12-4 combines with J gene TRBJ1-4; 7 nucleotides line up with TRBD1. This CDR3 has 15 amino acids. V shed 8 bases and J 5 bases; nucleotides not matched to a gene: 11. This chain's CDR3 is CASFLGEDRNEKLFF. The DNA for the CDR3 is TGTGCCAGCTTCCTGGGGGAGGACAGGAATGAAAAACTGTTTTTT.

This chain uses TRBV19 with TRBJ1-5; 10 bases match TRBD1. V shed 4 bases, J shed 4 bases, and the junction held 13 bases outside the gene matches. CDR1 is LNHDA and CDR2 is SQIVND in the germline V gene (reference sequence). CDR3 length: 18 residues. CDR3 nucleotides: TGTGCCAGTAGTAAGCCCTCCGGGACAGGGGTGGGGAATCAGCCCCAGCATTTT. It translates to CASSKPSGTGVGNQPQHF.

This clonotype showed up many times. The chain is built from TRBV2 and TRBJ2-5; no firm D call. Germline assignment: CDR1 SNHLY and CDR2 FYNNEI. The CDR3 is 12 residues long. V lost 2 bases and J lost 5, with 6 bases in between. CDR3 DNA sequence: TGTGCCAGCAGTGAAAGCAAGGAGACCCAGTACTTC. It yields the protein CASSESKETQYF.

This clonotype was observed many times. The chain combines TRBV6-1 with TRBJ1-2; 11 bases match TRBD1. The CDR3 spans 15 residues. V shed 5 bases, J shed 6 bases, and the junction held 8 bases outside the gene matches. The germline V gene encodes CDR1 MNHNS and CDR2 SASEGT. CDR3 DNA sequence: TGTGCCAGCAGTACGAGGACAGGGGGCAATAATGGCTACACCTTC. Residues: CASSTRTGGNNGYTF.

The table lists this clonotype with a few counts. The rearrangement joins TRBV28 to TRBJ2-6, with D perhaps matching TRBD2 (5 bases). CDR3 length equals 17 residues. Trimming cost V 3 bases and J 0 bases, with 12 bases left between them. Germline V lookup: CDR1 MDHEN, CDR2 SYDVKM. The CDR3 DNA reads TGTGCCAGCAGTTTGCCAGCGGATTACTCTGGGGCCAACGTCCTGACTTTC. It encodes CASSLPADYSGANVLTF.

This clonotype was found once. The V call is TRBV12-3 or TRBV12-4, the J call TRBJ2-1; TRBD2 aligns across 9 bases. CDR3 length: 17 residues. V dropped 5 bases and J dropped 0; count of bases not matched to a gene: 8. The CDR3 DNA follows: TGTGCCAGCAGTACGGGACTAGCAGGTTCCTCCTACAATGAGCAGTTCTTC. This translates into CASSTGLAGSSYNEQFF.

This clonotype was seen only a few times. V gene TRBV3-1 combines with J gene TRBJ1-5, with TRBD1 as a possible D gene (6 bases). The CDR3 sequence is 15 residues long. Trimming stripped 0 bases from V and 7 bases from J, with 13 bases between. From germline, CDR1 is LGHDT and CDR2 YNNKEL (reference sequence). CDR3 DNA sequence: TGTGCCAGCAGCCAAGATCCCGGGGGCCGGCAGCCCCAGCATTTT. Amino acid sequence: CASSQDPGGRQPQHF.

This clonotype was seen repeatedly, ten times or more. The rearrangement joins TRBV2 to TRBJ2-3; TRBD2 matches at 9 bases. From germline, CDR1 is SNHLY and CDR2 FYNNEI. This CDR3 is built from 15 residues. Losses at the gene ends were 5 bases for V and 4 bases for J; bases not matched to a gene: 7. In nucleotides, the CDR3 is TGTGCCAGCAGTCCCGGGACTAGCTCGTCAGATACGCAGTATTTT. Protein product: CASSPGTSSSDTQYF.

This clonotype has at least ten counts. This rearrangement joins TRBV6-1 to TRBJ1-2; 9 positions agree with TRBD1. After removal of 6 bases from V and 5 bases from J, the junction contained 4 bases not matched to a gene. Germline V lookup: CDR1 MNHNS, CDR2 SASEGT. CDR3 size: 13 residues. CDR3 amino acids: CASRTGGEYGYTF. DNA of the CDR3: TGTGCCAGCAGAACAGGGGGCGAGTATGGCTACACCTTC.

This clonotype came up many times. The chain carries TRBV5-8 and TRBJ1-2; no clear D gene. CDR1 and CDR2 (germline): SGHTS, YDEGEE. The V end lost 0 bases, the J end lost 2 bases, and 11 bases lay between the germline ends. This CDR3 comprises 15 residues. CDR3 residues: CASSLVGTPNYGYTF. The DNA for the CDR3 is TGTGCCAGCAGCTTGGTTGGCACCCCAAACTATGGCTACACCTTC.

The table lists this clonotype with many counts. CDR3 coding DNA: TGTGCCAGCAGTGCAGAGTATAGCAATCAGCCCCAGCATTTT. It specifies CASSAEYSNQPQHF. The V and J genes are TRBV2 and TRBJ1-5; D ambiguous. Germline-derived CDR1 and CDR2 are SNHLY and FYNNEI. V was pared by 4 bases and J by 0 bases, with 7 bases between. The CDR3 is 14 amino acids.

Only a few counts were recorded for this clonotype. This chain links TRBV12-3 or TRBV12-4 with TRBJ1-1; D may be TRBD1 (6 bases). The CDR3 sequence is 16 residues long. V was cut by 6 bases and J by 1 base, with 18 bases left in between. The CDR3 DNA is TGTGCCAGCAGCTCGTCTGCGGGGGCGAGGAACACTGAAGCTTTCTTT. Translated, it gives CASSSSAGARNTEAFF.

The rearrangement joins TRBV20-1 to TRBJ1-5; TRBD1 might be the D (6 bases). CDR1 DFQATT and CDR2 SNEGSKA come from the germline V gene (reference sequence). The CDR3 sequence is 14 residues long. Trimming pared 3 bases from V and 6 bases from J, leaving 15 bases between. The CDR3 spells CSASNAQGIQPQHF. The CDR3, as DNA: TGCAGTGCTAGTAATGCACAGGGAATTCAGCCCCAGCATTTT.

This clonotype was counted a few times. This sequence joins TRBV4-1 and TRBJ1-1, with D possibly TRBD1 on 5 matching bases. Germline loops: CDR1 MGHRA, CDR2 YSYEKL. V lost 3 bases, J lost 3 bases, and 14 bases lay in between. This CDR3 comprises 15 residues. In DNA, the CDR3 is TGCGCCAGCAGCCATCTCAGGGAGTTGGACACTGAAGCTTTCTTT. As protein: CASSHLRELDTEAFF.

The rearrangement joins TRBV10-3 to TRBJ2-3; TRBD2 aligns across 13 bases. V shed 2 bases, J shed 3 bases, and the junction held 11 bases outside the gene matches. CDR1 is ENHRY and CDR2 is SYGVKD in the germline V gene. There are 19 residues in the CDR3. The CDR3 sequence is CAISERGGLAGKETDTQYF. The CDR3 DNA sequence: TGTGCCATCAGTGAGCGGGGGGGACTAGCGGGGAAAGAGACAGATACGCAGTATTTT.

The rearrangement uses TRBV9 and TRBJ1-5; maybe TRBD1 (5 bases). The germline V gene has CDR1 SGDLS and CDR2 YYNGEE. The CDR3 is 16 amino acids. Trimming removed 0 bases at V and 3 bases at J, with 13 bases between. The CDR3 here is CASSVGRGGANQPQHF. For the CDR3, the DNA is TGTGCCAGCAGCGTAGGGCGGGGGGGTGCCAATCAGCCCCAGCATTTT.

This clonotype has just a few counts. The chain uses TRBV10-3 and TRBJ1-1, with TRBD1 identical over 8 bases. The germline gives CDR1 ENHRY, CDR2 SYGVKD. Trimming cost V 10 bases and J 4 bases; bases outside gene matches: 11. This CDR3 is built from 14 residues. The CDR3 reads CATTQTGEVTEAFF. The DNA of the CDR3 is TGTGCCACGACGCAGACAGGGGAGGTCACTGAAGCTTTCTTT.

This clonotype was recorded many times. The chain uses TRBV24-1 and TRBJ2-1, with D maybe TRBD1 (6 bases). This CDR3 region has 15 residues. V lost 2 bases to trimming and J lost 8 bases, with 15 bases between them. Per germline, CDR1 KGHDR and CDR2 SFDVKD. CDR3 bases: TGTGCCACCAGTGATTCAAGGACAGCTTCGGATGAGCAGTTCTTC. As protein: CATSDSRTASDEQFF.

This clonotype appeared a few times. This sequence joins TRBV27 and TRBJ2-7, with D possibly being TRBD2 (5 bases). Germline CDR1 reads MNHEY; CDR2 reads SMNVEV (reference sequence). The CDR3 has 14 residues. Trimming left V 3 bases short and J 4 bases short, with 13 bases between. The CDR3 loop reads CASSFRGGYYEQYF. The DNA for the CDR3 is TGTGCCAGCAGTTTCCGCGGCGGGTATTACGAGCAGTACTTC.

This clonotype was seen many times. The V call is TRBV6-1, the J call TRBJ1-2; no definite D call. Germline-derived CDR1 and CDR2 are MNHNS and SASEGT. The V end lost 10 bases, the J end lost 3 bases, and 12 bases lay between the germline ends. The CDR3 is 12 amino acids. Written as DNA, the CDR3 is TGTGCCATCAAAGCTCGGGACTATGGCTACACCTTC. Its protein is CAIKARDYGYTF.

This clonotype was counted only a few times. V and J are TRBV7-9 and TRBJ2-1; D may be TRBD1 or TRBD2 (5 bases each). Looked up from germline, CDR1 is SEHNR and CDR2 is FQNEAQ (reference sequence). The CDR3 runs to 16 residues. Trimming removed 2 bases at V and 3 bases at J, with 14 bases between. Written as DNA, the CDR3 is TGTGCCAGCAGCTTATCTGGGACGGCGGGCTACAATGAGCAGTTCTTC. It translates to CASSLSGTAGYNEQFF.

Many counts were recorded for this clonotype. The chain couples TRBV6-5 to TRBJ2-1; D gene ambiguous. The V and J ends lost 2 bases and 9 bases respectively, with 14 bases between them. Germline V gene sequence: CDR1 MNHEY, CDR2 SVGAGI. CDR3 size: 14 residues. CDR3 sequence: CASSYGLGFIEQFF. The CDR3 DNA is TGTGCCAGCAGTTACGGGCTTGGGTTTATTGAGCAGTTCTTC.

This clonotype was detected only once. V and J are TRBV19 and TRBJ1-1; D is possibly TRBD1 (5 bases). The CDR3 runs to 14 residues. Trimming took 5 bases from V and 1 from J, leaving 11 bases between them. Germline V gene lookup returns CDR1 LNHDA and CDR2 SQIVND (reference sequence). CDR3 region: CASSYQGGNTEAFF. CDR3 DNA sequence: TGTGCCAGTAGTTACCAGGGAGGGAACACTGAAGCTTTCTTT.

With respect to this clonotype: This could be a read error, since a much larger clone is one nucleotide away. This chain links TRBV6-5 with TRBJ2-1; unclear D gene. CDR3 length equals 15 residues. Germline V gene data show CDR1 as MNHEY and CDR2 as SVGAGI. In DNA form, the CDR3 reads TGTGCCAGCAGTTCCCCCTCCTTCCTGGGGAATGAGCAGTCCTTC. It yields the protein CASSSPSFLGNEQSF.

This clonotype was detected a few times. The chain has TRBV5-1 and TRBJ2-5; D is ambiguous. V gave up 0 bases and J gave up 4 bases, with 10 bases separating them. Germline loops: CDR1 SGHRS, CDR2 YFSETQ. The CDR3 runs to 14 residues. CDR3 residues: CASSLGISSETQYF. The CDR3 DNA follows: TGCGCCAGCAGCTTGGGGATTTCCTCAGAGACCCAGTACTTC.

This clonotype was observed at least ten times. The V gene is TRBV7-8, the J gene TRBJ2-5; TRBD1 or TRBD2 may be the D gene (6 bases each). The CDR3 sequence is 17 residues long. CDR1 and CDR2 from the germline V gene are SGHVS and FQNEAQ. Trimming took 1 base from V and 4 from J, leaving 19 bases between them. CDR3 nucleotide sequence: TGTGCCAGCAGCTTAGATAGGACGGGGGCCTCCGCAGAGACCCAGTACTTC. Amino acid sequence: CASSLDRTGASAETQYF.

This chain connects TRBV25-1 to TRBJ2-7; D could derive from TRBD1 or TRBD2 (5 bases each). The CDR3 extends over 14 amino acids. Germline V gene sequence: CDR1 MGHDK, CDR2 SYGVNS. V dropped 5 bases and J dropped 0 bases, with 11 bases sitting between them. CDR3 in amino acids: CASSWAGSSYEQYF. DNA for the CDR3: TGTGCCAGCAGTTGGGCAGGGAGCTCCTACGAGCAGTACTTC.

This clonotype was detected many times. This chain uses TRBV6-2 or TRBV6-3 with TRBJ2-7, with a weak D call TRBD1 (5 bases). The CDR3 is 12 residues long. Germline V lookup: CDR1 MNHEY, CDR2 SVGEGT. V shed 4 bases and J shed 6 bases, with 10 bases lying between them. The CDR3 DNA follows: TGTGCCAGCAGTTCTGCAGGGTTCGAGCAGTACTTC. Translated, it gives CASSSAGFEQYF.

This clonotype was observed at least ten times. The rearrangement joins TRBV28 to TRBJ1-1, with 9 positions matching TRBD1. Germline V gene data show CDR1 as MDHEN and CDR2 as SYDVKM. Unmatched junction bases numbered 6, after V lost 2 bases and J lost 5 bases. There are 15 residues in the CDR3. The CDR3 spells CASSLLPGQGTEAFF. DNA for the CDR3: TGTGCCAGCAGTTTACTTCCGGGACAGGGAACTGAAGCTTTCTTT.

This clonotype turned up a few times. The genes are TRBV10-3 and TRBJ2-1; D unclear. CDR3 length equals 14 residues. The V gene's germline CDR1 is ENHRY and CDR2 SYGVKD. Trimming pared 2 bases from V and 7 bases from J, leaving 12 bases between. This CDR3 is CAISEAVGRNEQFF. The CDR3 DNA reads TGTGCCATCAGTGAGGCGGTGGGAAGGAATGAGCAGTTCTTC.

In its sample, this clonotype was seen many times. CDR3 DNA: TGTGCCAGCACCCCTCCGTTAGGCGGTGAAGCTTTCTTT. Encoded protein: CASTPPLGGEAFF. This rearrangement joins TRBV12-3 or TRBV12-4 to TRBJ1-1; the D is unclear. The CDR3 has 13 residues. V lost 7 bases to trimming and J lost 7 bases, with 16 bases between them.